Below are 17 T cell receptor beta chains sequenced from a single sample in a study of yellow fever vaccine responses in identical twins. TCRdb independently ran MiXCR on the RT-PCR reads; one entry per CDR3 protein. The top ten hold around 1.8% of the sample, which has about 16,000 distinct CDR3 sequences, around 84% seen once. The starting material was T cells from blood (PBMCs), unsorted or a sorted subset (not recorded which), obtained before or after yellow fever vaccination (not recorded which). These receptors came from a woman between 18 and 29 years old who received the yellow fever vaccine.

This rearrangement joins TRBV29-1 to TRBJ2-1; 15 bases map to TRBD2. The V gene's germline CDR1 is SQVTM and CDR2 ANQGSEA. V was pared by 0 bases and J by 0 bases, with 6 bases of the junction left unmatched. The CDR3 length is 19 residues. The CDR3 protein is CSVEDVGLAGGTSYNEQFF. The DNA of the CDR3 is TGCAGCGTTGAAGATGTAGGACTAGCGGGGGGGACCTCCTACAATGAGCAGTTCTTC.

This chain uses TRBV5-1 with TRBJ2-1; 10 bases are a match to TRBD1. Germline assignment: CDR1 SGHRS and CDR2 YFSETQ. J gave up 6 bases and V 9 bases, and 12 bases lay outside the gene matches. The CDR3 length is 15 residues. The CDR3 region has the DNA TGCGCCACCTCTTATGCCGGGACAGGGGCCAATGAGCAGTTCTTC. This gives the protein CATSYAGTGANEQFF.

The rearrangement links TRBV11-2 to TRBJ2-1; tentatively, D is TRBD2 (6 bases). CDR3 length: 15 amino acids. The germline V gene has CDR1 SGHAT and CDR2 FQNNGV. With 6 bases removed from V and 5 bases from J, the gap between germline ends came to 17 bases. The CDR3 region has the DNA TGTGCCAGCAGTTATAGGACTGGACTACACAATGAGCAGTTCTTC. Its translation is CASSYRTGLHNEQFF. The complete variable domain, with remaining parts taken from reference TRBV11-2 and TRBJ2-1, reads EAGVAQSPRYKIIEKRQSVAFWCNPISGHATLYWYQQILGQGPKLLIQFQNNGVVDDSQLPKDRFSAERLKGVDSTLKIQPAKLEDSAVYLCASSYRTGLHNEQFFGPGTRLTVL.

The chain has TRBV11-3 and TRBJ1-5; no firm D call. CDR3 size: 15 residues. CDR1 SGHNT and CDR2 YENEEA come from the germline V gene. With 1 base removed from V and 2 bases from J, the gap between germline ends came to 9 bases. CDR3 nucleotide sequence: TGTGCCAGCAGCTTAGGAGAGAGGCGCAATCAGCCCCAGCATTTT. As protein: CASSLGERRNQPQHF.

This chain joins TRBV11-1 and TRBJ2-7; 7 bases line up with TRBD1. The CDR3 totals 15 residues. V was pared by 5 bases and J by 3 bases, with 10 bases of the junction left unmatched. In germline, CDR1 is SGHAT, CDR2 FQDESV (reference sequence). CDR3 nucleotides: TGTGCCAGCAGCCGCTCAGGGGACAGCCTCTACGAGCAGTACTTC. The encoded protein is CASSRSGDSLYEQYF.

The chain joins TRBV7-9 to TRBJ2-3, with a tentative D call TRBD2 (5 bases). V shed 9 bases and J shed 4 bases, with 14 bases lying between them. From germline, CDR1 is SEHNR and CDR2 FQNEAQ (reference sequence). The CDR3 contains 13 residues. For the CDR3, the DNA is TGTGCCAGTTCTTGGGAGTCCCCAGATACGCAGTATTTT. This encodes CASSWESPDTQYF.

The J gene is TRBJ2-2, the V gene TRBV19, with D maybe TRBD1 (6 bases). The CDR3 loop spans 14 amino acids. Germline assignment: CDR1 LNHDA and CDR2 SQIVND (reference sequence). The V end lost 6 bases, the J end lost 1 base, and 9 bases lay between the germline ends. CDR3 in amino acids: CASRGAGNTGELFF. The CDR3 bases are TGTGCCAGTAGGGGGGCCGGGAACACCGGGGAGCTGTTTTTT.

This chain links TRBV11-1 with TRBJ2-3; TRBD1 aligns across 9 bases. This CDR3 region has 16 residues. The V segment lost 5 bases and the J segment 0 bases; nucleotides outside the gene matches: 6. CDR1 is SGHAT, CDR2 FQDESV, per germline (reference sequence). The CDR3: CASSRDRGSSTDTQYF. CDR3 bases: TGTGCCAGCAGCCGAGACAGGGGGTCTAGCACAGATACGCAGTATTTT.

The chain combines TRBV12-3 or TRBV12-4 with TRBJ2-3; tentatively, D is TRBD1 or TRBD2 (5 bases each). CDR3 length: 14 amino acids. V was clipped by 7 bases and J by 5 bases, with 16 bases between them. CDR3 loop: CASTPGTPGDTQYF. In nucleotides, the CDR3 is TGTGCCAGCACGCCGGGGACCCCCGGAGATACGCAGTATTTT.

This chain connects TRBV9 to TRBJ2-2; D is uncertain. Germline V CDR1 and CDR2: SGDLS, YYNGEE. The CDR3 sequence is 15 residues long. Trimming left V 3 bases short and J 0 bases short, with 9 bases between. For the CDR3, the DNA is TGTGCCAGCAGCGGGTTCATATCGAACACCGGGGAGCTGTTTTTT. It translates to CASSGFISNTGELFF.

This clonotype was counted a few times. The CDR3 loop is CASRGGGTGAYEQYF. The CDR3 DNA follows: TGTGCCAGCAGAGGGGGCGGGACAGGGGCCTACGAGCAGTACTTC. The chain links TRBV5-4 to TRBJ2-7; TRBD1 aligns across 10 bases. Germline CDR1 reads SGHNT; CDR2 reads YYREEE (reference sequence). There are 15 residues in the CDR3. J was trimmed by 2 bases and V by 5 bases; bases with no gene match: 7.

The rearrangement uses TRBV30 and TRBJ2-5, with no clear D. Germline CDR1 is GTSNPN and CDR2 is SVGIG (reference sequence). The ends were cut back, 5 bases at V and 3 bases at J, with 16 bases in the middle. The CDR3 has 14 residues. The CDR3 sequence is CAWSLARSKETQYF. The CDR3 DNA reads as TGTGCCTGGTCTCTGGCTAGGTCGAAAGAGACCCAGTACTTC.

J is TRBJ2-5 and V is TRBV20-1, with 9 bases fitting TRBD2. TRBJ2-1 explains the end of the DNA better; the J call may be wrong. In germline, CDR1 is DFQATT, CDR2 SNEGSKA (reference sequence). The CDR3 length is 14 residues. The CDR3 sequence is CSARGTSVQETQFF. The CDR3 coding sequence is TGCAGTGCTAGAGGGACTAGCGTCCAAGAGACCCAGTTCTTC.

The CDR3 sequence is CASSQEGQGFGEQYF. CDR3 in DNA: TGCGCCAGCAGCCAAGAGGGACAGGGATTCGGCGAGCAGTACTTC. The rearrangement links TRBV4-1 to TRBJ2-7; 9 positions agree with TRBD1. The V gene end was trimmed by 0 bases and the J gene end by 6 bases; junction bases not matched to a gene: 6. CDR1 MGHRA and CDR2 YSYEKL come from the germline V gene. CDR3 length: 15 residues.

The V call is TRBV11-3, the J call TRBJ2-7, with 7 bases lining up with TRBD1. Germline CDR1 and CDR2: SGHNT and YENEEA. V shed 5 bases, J shed 4 bases, and the junction held 8 bases outside the gene matches. The CDR3 is made up of 14 amino acids. The CDR3 region is CASSPTGAWYEQYF. The DNA of the CDR3 is TGTGCCAGCAGCCCTACAGGGGCTTGGTACGAGCAGTACTTC. Full variable domain (outside the CDR3, taken from reference TRBV11-3 and TRBJ2-7): EAGVVQSPRYKIIEKKQPVAFWCNPISGHNTLYWYLQNLGQGPELLIRYENEEAVDDSQLPKDRFSAERLKGVDSTLKIQPAELGDSAVYLCASSPTGAWYEQYFGPGTRLTVT.

DNA of the CDR3: TGTGCCTGGAGACAGGGGGACTACGAGCAGTACTTC. Translating gives CAWRQGDYEQYF. The chain couples TRBV30 to TRBJ2-7; 8 bases agree with TRBD1. Germline loops: CDR1 GTSNPN, CDR2 SVGIG (reference sequence). The CDR3 covers 12 residues. After removal of 3 bases from V and 3 bases from J, the junction contained 1 base not matched to a gene.

CDR3: CATREGGQPQHF. The CDR3 nucleotides read TGTGCCACCAGGGAGGGGGGGCAGCCCCAGCATTTT. The V and J genes are TRBV10-3 and TRBJ1-5; tentative D call: TRBD1 (6 bases). CDR1 and CDR2 from the germline V gene are ENHRY and SYGVKD. The CDR3 runs to 12 residues. The V end lost 10 bases, the J end lost 7 bases, and 14 bases lay between the germline ends.